This T cell receptor (beta chain) was sequenced for a study of beta chain features in type 1 diabetes (dated by TCRdb to between 2017 and 2018). For context, the study as a whole: Patients and healthy donors did not differ in mean age, gender distribution, total cell number or subset yield. Across all samples, some 100,000,000 sorted cells were examined, and cell number per subset correlated strongly with RNA yield. The study compared TCRB repertoires of sorted circulating CD4+ T cell subsets between recently diagnosed type 1 diabetes patients and matched healthy donors. Regulatory and stem cell-like memory subsets were isolated from only 8 patients and roughly 8 healthy donors, whereas naive and central memory subsets came from all 30 or so donors.

The entire isolated RNA was reverse transcribed using the High Capacity cDNA Reverse Transcription Kit, and thus expressed TCRB transcripts were sequenced. Naive, central memory and regulatory T cell samples underwent deep immunoSEQ sequencing, averaging about 3.57 million total reads per sample. Sorted cells were lysed in RLT buffer, and RNA was extracted using DNase-treated RNeasy Micro or Mini kits according to cell number. To prevent cross-contamination, each cell subset was processed individually, whereas patient and healthy donor samples were processed jointly. The immunoSEQ multiplex PCR was used to amplify TCRB sequences from cDNA, generating 87-bp fragments that spanned the CDR3 region. Amplicons were sequenced on the Illumina HiSeq platform. The study's own analysis went as follows. Synthetic template baselines were used to correct PCR bias computationally, reads within Hamming distance 2 were collapsed together, and singletons that could not be merged were discarded. By aligning reads against IMGT, V, D and J genes, CDR3 length, and insertions or deletions at six rearrangement sites were assigned. Within each subset, clonotype counts were normalized to sorted cell number, after which true diversity and Gini coefficients were computed with the tcR R package. Repertoire sharing was quantified using the overlap coefficient calculated on TCRB nucleotide sequences. Out-of-frame TCRB sequences from naive cells were analyzed to stand in for the pre-selection repertoire. Sourced from immuneACCESS, this table was stored by TCRdb with only in-frame sequences that have V and J called. A share of the clones is absent; for the studies checked, an unresolved V gene accounts for under half, and the remainder has no known explanation. The D gene and trimming were derived from the DNA, and the V and J assignments and clone size from that table. The sample table shows around 240,000 clones, and over 65% are seen once. Of the sample, roughly 0.048% is held by the ten largest clones.

Summary of the overall study and its limitations: HLA sub-analyses involved small numbers of individuals, so any influence of HLA type on TCRB rearrangement remained unresolved. Because cDNA was sequenced instead of genomic DNA, highly expressing activated cells could be over-represented, though the groups showed no difference in activation or CD3 levels. A moderate but significant shortening of TCRB CDR3 length was observed in type 1 diabetes patients in all four CD4+ subsets. Naive, central memory and regulatory TCRB repertoires appeared to be more alike among patients than among healthy donors. PCR might favor shorter templates, but patient and control samples were amplified and corrected together, so any skew would affect both groups equally. Fewer insertions and more nucleotide deletions at VDJ recombination sites were observed in patients with type 1 diabetes, implying thymic rearrangement abnormalities.

From each donor, a single peripheral blood sample of about 116 mL on average was drawn into heparinised tubes. A BD FACSAria II and a panel including CD45RO, CCR7, CD25, CD127, CD95 and CD27 were used to sort naive, central memory, regulatory and stem cell-like memory CD4+ T cells. Purity was above 95% for every sorted population. PBMCs were separated immediately by Lymphoprep density gradient centrifugation and were stained directly, without being cultured. Samples were stained and sorted in pairs, with one healthy donor and one patient per experiment, so that batch effects were minimized. Regarding this clone: Its antigen target is currently unknown. No much larger clone is present one base from it, and per-base qualities are unavailable.

What was sequenced was naive CD4+ T cells from blood. What this sample's cell subset or site label stands for: true naive CD4+ T cells. The sequence was collected from a man aged 30 to 39 in good health.

The nucleotide sequence is TGCAGCGTTGAAGAAGGTACAGGGGGCAGGGAGCAGTACTTC. It codes for CSVEEGTGGREQYF. The chain is assembled from TRBV29-1 and TRBJ2-5; the central 9 bases match TRBD1. V loses 0 bases at its end and J loses 11 bases; junction bases beyond the gene matches: 10. From the germline V gene, CDR1 is SQVTM and CDR2 is ANQGSEA. The CDR3 runs 14 amino acids, cysteine and phenylalanine included. Only CDR3 DNA is held: 42 bases, read in frame from base 1.